The 11 T cell receptor beta chains below all came from one sample that was sequenced in a study of identical twins. In TCRdb, the 5' RACE reads were re-called with MiXCR into one record per CDR3 protein. The profile shows about 220,000 distinct CDR3 sequences, less than 10% of them singletons. Sample: memory (CD45RO+) T cells sorted from blood. The source of these receptors is a woman aged 18-30 years in good health.

This clonotype has at least ten counts. J is TRBJ2-7 and V is TRBV11-2, with 11 bases matching TRBD2. The CDR3 sequence is 16 residues long. The J segment lost 5 bases and the V segment lost 5 bases, leaving 11 bases of the junction unmatched. Germline assignment: CDR1 SGHAT and CDR2 FQNNGV. CDR3 DNA: TGTGCCAGCAGCCTACCAACTAGCGGGAGAAGTCACGAGCAGTACTTC. It is translated as CASSLPTSGRSHEQYF.

This chain links TRBV7-2 with TRBJ2-4, with 14 bases matching TRBD2. The germline V gene encodes CDR1 SGHTA and CDR2 FQGNSA. The CDR3 is 17 residues long. Losses at the gene ends were 4 bases for V and 5 bases for J; bases not matched to a gene: 7. The CDR3 reads CASSWIPGLAGENIQYF. The CDR3 DNA reads as TGTGCCAGCAGCTGGATCCCGGGACTAGCGGGAGAAAACATTCAGTACTTC.

A few counts support this clonotype. This chain joins TRBV11-2 and TRBJ2-2, with 7 bases aligning to TRBD2. Trimming cost V 5 bases and J 3 bases; bases outside gene matches: 9. The CDR3 consists of 16 residues. CDR1 is SGHAT and CDR2 is FQNNGV in the germline V gene. Written as DNA, the CDR3 is TGTGCCAGCAGCCCGAACCGACTAGCATACACCGGGGAGCTGTTTTTT. Residues: CASSPNRLAYTGELFF.

The table lists this clonotype with a few counts. The V gene is TRBV5-1, the J gene TRBJ2-4; 10 bases are a match to TRBD2. Germline CDR1 reads SGHRS; CDR2 reads YFSETQ. The junction had 8 bases not matched to a gene; V was cut back by 0 bases and J by 5 bases. The length of the CDR3 is 17 residues. The CDR3: CASSLGPAGGSENIQYF. In DNA, the CDR3 is TGCGCCAGCAGCTTGGGCCCAGCGGGAGGGTCAGAAAACATTCAGTACTTC.

The rearrangement links TRBV19 to TRBJ2-1; D unresolved. Trimming stripped 3 bases from V and 9 bases from J, with 12 bases between. Germline V lookup: CDR1 LNHDA, CDR2 SQIVND (reference sequence). This CDR3 contains 13 residues. The CDR3 DNA sequence: TGTGCCAGTAGTATCAACGGGTTTGGTGAGCAGTTCTTC. It encodes CASSINGFGEQFF.

This clonotype was counted once. A much larger clonotype is one base distant, so this may be a read error. The J gene is TRBJ2-7, the V gene TRBV10-3; D may be TRBD1 (6 bases). The CDR3 runs 15 residues. Germline CDR1 is ENHRY and CDR2 is SYGVKD. CDR3 amino acids: CTISEGDRSSDEQYF. The CDR3, as DNA: TGTACCATCAGTGAGGGCGACAGGAGTTCAGACGAGCAGTACTTC.

J is TRBJ1-5 and V is TRBV5-8; 8 bases fit TRBD1. The CDR3 is 14 amino acids. The V gene end was trimmed by 4 bases and the J gene end by 5 bases; junction bases not matched to a gene: 5. Germline-derived CDR1 and CDR2 are SGHTS and YDEGEE. CDR3 nucleotides: TGTGCCAGCAGCCAACAGGGGGGGCATCAGCCCCAGCATTTT. This codes for CASSQQGGHQPQHF.

CDR3 sequence: CASSGGGNTQYF. CDR3 nucleotide sequence: TGTGCCAGCAGCGGGGGAGGAAATACGCAGTATTTT. V and J are TRBV9 and TRBJ2-3, with D possibly being TRBD2 (6 bases). The germline gives CDR1 SGDLS, CDR2 YYNGEE. The germline V and J ends were trimmed by 3 bases and 7 bases, with 9 bases remaining between them. CDR3 size: 12 residues.

V gene TRBV11-1 combines with J gene TRBJ2-1, with a weak D call TRBD1 (5 bases). V gave up 5 bases and J gave up 15 bases, with 17 bases separating them. CDR1 SGHAT and CDR2 FQDESV come from the germline V gene (reference sequence). The CDR3 loop spans 12 amino acids. This CDR3 is CASSLGPNPAFF. CDR3 bases: TGTGCCAGCAGCCTGGGGCCGAATCCGGCGTTCTTC.

This clonotype was recorded at least ten times. The V and J genes are TRBV11-3 and TRBJ1-2, with 7 bases matching TRBD1. Unmatched junction bases numbered 6, after V lost 2 bases and J lost 6 bases. CDR1 and CDR2 from the germline V gene are SGHNT and YENEEA. The CDR3 loop spans 14 amino acids. The CDR3 DNA reads TGTGCCAGCAGCTTATCCGGGACAGACCATGGCTACACCTTC. Encoded protein: CASSLSGTDHGYTF.

The table lists this clonotype with many counts. V usage is TRBV25-1 and J usage is TRBJ2-1; weak D call: TRBD2 (5 bases). Deletions cut 6 bases from V and 3 bases from J, with 6 bases between. CDR1 is MGHDK and CDR2 is SYGVNS in the germline V gene. The CDR3 is 12 residues long. This chain's CDR3 is CASSTSYNEQFF. The CDR3 region has the DNA TGTGCCAGCAGCACTAGCTACAATGAGCAGTTCTTC.